This passage covers 5 T cell receptor beta chains from one sample sequenced in a study of T cells in localized non-small cell lung cancer (dated by TCRdb to about 2020). Receptor amplification or capture employed the immunoSEQ multiplex PCR assay. The source is immuneACCESS, and TCRdb retained only in-frame sequences with V and J called. Part of the clones is not carried over; for the studies checked, unresolved V genes explain less than half of this, and the remainder is unexplained. This sample lists 70,000 to 90,000 clones; more than 70% were detected once. Jointly, the top ten make up 8% to 10% of the sample. The sample here was peripheral blood, taken before any cancer treatment. These receptors were collected from an older female donor with stage I lung adenocarcinoma.

The chain couples TRBV6-5 to TRBJ2-7, with D tentatively TRBD2 (5 bases). The germline V gene has CDR1 MNHEY and CDR2 SVGAGI. V was clipped by 4 bases and J by 6 bases, with 13 bases between them. CDR3 length equals 13 residues. The CDR3 here is CASSWGPGGEQYF. The CDR3 coding sequence is TGTGCCAGCAGTTGGGGTCCAGGAGGCGAGCAGTACTTC.

The chain has TRBV4-2 and TRBJ1-1; unclear D gene. V gave up 2 bases and J gave up 0 bases, with 10 bases separating them. This CDR3 has 15 amino acids. Per the germline V gene, CDR1 is LGHNA and CDR2 is YNFKEQ. CDR3 loop: CASSQNGQVNTEAFF. CDR3 nucleotides: TGTGCCAGCAGCCAAAACGGGCAGGTGAACACTGAAGCTTTCTTT.

This sequence joins TRBV27 and TRBJ2-2; no firm D call. The length of the CDR3 is 16 residues. The ends were cut back, 3 bases at V and 0 bases at J, with 11 bases in the middle. Looked up from germline, CDR1 is MNHEY and CDR2 is SMNVEV (reference sequence). The CDR3 loop reads CASSFREPSNTGELFF. CDR3 nucleotide sequence: TGTGCCAGCAGTTTCCGCGAACCATCGAACACCGGGGAGCTGTTTTTT.

The rearrangement links TRBV27 to TRBJ1-1; D gene ambiguous. V was trimmed by 7 bases and J by 3 bases, leaving 15 bases between them. The CDR3 loop spans 14 amino acids. Germline assignment: CDR1 MNHEY and CDR2 SMNVEV (reference sequence). The CDR3 region is CASMAATRYTEAFF. The CDR3 DNA follows: TGTGCCAGCATGGCGGCCACGAGATACACTGAAGCTTTCTTT.

This chain joins TRBV7-2 and TRBJ1-1; TRBD1 is a possible D gene (5 bases). V lost 1 base and J lost 1, with 13 bases in between. The CDR3 is 16 amino acids. Per the germline V gene, CDR1 is SGHTA and CDR2 is FQGNSA. The CDR3 protein is CASSLVPLQGNTEAFF. For the CDR3, the DNA is TGTGCCAGCAGCTTAGTTCCGCTGCAGGGGAACACTGAAGCTTTCTTT.